A selection of T cell receptor beta chains follows, all from one sample in a study of neurological immune-mediated disorders. Each CDR3 protein is one row after TCRdb ran MiXCR on the 5' RACE reads. The table lists some 50,000 distinct CDR3 sequences, roughly 15% of them singletons. Sequences were obtained from PBMCs. These receptor sequences come from a man in his sixties in good health. The CDR3 runs from the conserved cysteine through the conserved F or W. The order of the fields is J gene, clone size, V gene, D gene, CDR3 protein, CDR3 DNA. D genes are given only for firm matches. Size is omitted from some rows. Given values are once, few, many or a class for expanded clones.

TRBJ1-1 many TRBV20-1 . CSARGSVGGGNTEAFF TGCAGTGCTAGGGGGAGTGTGGGCGGCGGGAACACTGAAGCTTTCTTT
TRBJ2-1 . TRBV24-1 . CATSGRVRANEQLF TGTGCCACCAGTGGGCGGGTCAGGGCGAATGAGCAGTTATTC
TRBJ2-1 many TRBV20-1 TRBD2 CSARGLAGSGHEQFF TGCAGTGCTAGAGGGCTAGCGGGATCTGGGCATGAGCAGTTCTTC
TRBJ1-4 many TRBV3-1 . CASSQSEKLFF TGTGCCAGCAGCCAATCTGAAAAACTGTTTTTT
TRBJ2-6 medium-sized TRBV20-1 . CSARDLGFGANVLTF TGCAGTGCTAGAGATCTGGGGTTTGGGGCCAACGTCCTGACTTTC
TRBJ2-3 many TRBV29-1 . CSVEIGSTDTQYF TGCAGCGTTGAAATAGGGAGCACAGATACGCAGTATTTT
TRBJ2-1 . TRBV14 . CASSHFRSDEQFF TGTGCCAGCAGCCATTTTAGGTCGGATGAGCAGTTCTTC
TRBJ2-1 many TRBV20-1 . CSARDIDEQFF TGCAGTGCTAGAGATATCGATGAGCAGTTCTTC
TRBJ1-2 many TRBV12-3/TRBV12-4 . CASSQRGSYGYTF TGTGCCAGCAGTCAAAGGGGATCATATGGCTACACCTTC
TRBJ2-1 many TRBV28 . CASSLGQVTQGEQFF TGTGCCAGCAGTTTAGGCCAGGTTACTCAGGGTGAGCAGTTCTTC
TRBJ1-1 many TRBV7-2 TRBD1 CASSPRTGGFTEAFF TGTGCCAGCAGCCCGAGGACAGGGGGGTTCACTGAAGCTTTCTTT
TRBJ2-5 . TRBV20-1 . CSAGGRETQYF TGCAGTGCTGGGGGGAGAGAGACCCAGTACTTC
TRBJ2-6 many TRBV6-1 TRBD1 CASRTGAKSSGANVLTF TGTGCCAGCAGGACAGGGGCGAAGAGCTCTGGGGCCAACGTCCTGACTTTC
TRBJ2-1 many TRBV9 . CASSGGLGGEQFF TGTGCCAGCAGCGGGGGACTGGGTGGGGAGCAGTTCTTC
TRBJ2-7 many TRBV12-3/TRBV12-4 . CASSPGLYTYEQYF TGTGCCAGCAGCCCAGGACTGTATACCTACGAGCAGTACTTC
TRBJ2-7 many TRBV7-2 TRBD2 CASSLRGSVYEQYF TGTGCCAGCAGCTTACGCGGGAGTGTCTACGAGCAGTACTTC
TRBJ2-1 few TRBV18 . CASSPPGATYNEQFF TGTGCCAGCTCACCCCCCGGGGCCACCTACAATGAGCAGTTCTTC
TRBJ2-3 many TRBV27 . CASSLSSTDTQYF TGTGCCAGCAGTTTATCCTCCACAGATACGCAGTATTTT
TRBJ2-2 many TRBV12-3/TRBV12-4 TRBD1 CATTKGTGGITGELFF TGTGCCACCACAAAAGGGACAGGGGGCATAACCGGGGAGCTGTTTTTT
TRBJ2-1 many TRBV5-4 . CASSLDSSSYNEQFF TGTGCCAGCAGCTTGGACTCGAGCTCCTACAATGAGCAGTTCTTC
TRBJ1-6 many TRBV7-3 . CASSPPGSYNSPLHF TGTGCCAGCAGCCCCCCGGGCTCCTATAATTCACCCCTCCACTTT
TRBJ1-5 many TRBV15 TRBD1 CATSRPDRPDQPQHF TGTGCCACCAGCAGACCGGACAGGCCGGATCAGCCCCAGCATTTT
TRBJ2-7 . TRBV6-6 . CASTFEGIYEQYF TGTGCCAGCACTTTCGAGGGCATCTACGAGCAGTACTTC
TRBJ2-6 many TRBV10-3 . CATNLGMAGANVLTF TGTGCCACCAACCTTGGGATGGCTGGGGCCAACGTCCTGACTTTC